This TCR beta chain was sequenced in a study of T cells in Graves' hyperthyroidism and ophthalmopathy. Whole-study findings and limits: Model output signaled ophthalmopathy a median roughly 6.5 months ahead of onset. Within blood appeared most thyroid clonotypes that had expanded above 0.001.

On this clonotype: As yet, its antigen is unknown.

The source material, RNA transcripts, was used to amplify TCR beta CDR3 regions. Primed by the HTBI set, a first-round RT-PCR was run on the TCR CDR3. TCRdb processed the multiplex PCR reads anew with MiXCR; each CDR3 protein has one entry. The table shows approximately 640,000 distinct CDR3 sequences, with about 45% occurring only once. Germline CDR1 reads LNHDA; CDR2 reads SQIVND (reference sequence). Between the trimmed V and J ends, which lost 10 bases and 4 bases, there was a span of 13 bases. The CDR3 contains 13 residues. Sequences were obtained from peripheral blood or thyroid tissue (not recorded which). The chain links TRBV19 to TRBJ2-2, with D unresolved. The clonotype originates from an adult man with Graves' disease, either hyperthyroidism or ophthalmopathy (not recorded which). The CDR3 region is CAIRASGTGELFF. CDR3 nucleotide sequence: TGTGCCATCCGGGCCTCGGGCACCGGGGAGCTGTTTTTT.